This TCR beta chain was captured by sequencing in a study of cytomegalovirus exposure and HLA in healthy donors. At the level of the study: In a previous analysis, 110 million or so unique TCR beta sequences were found from some 200 million T cells. Regarding the study as a whole: In a later analysis, at a false discovery rate of 0.05, 16,951 TCR beta sequences matched HLA alleles.

Comments on this clone: Its target is unknown.

Primers for the PCR totalled 60 Vbeta and 13 Jbeta. TCRdb's copy holds only in-frame clones and misses some; the assay was immunoSEQ multiplex PCR. The sample has 300,000 or so clones, approximately 84% seen once. Germline V gene lookup returns CDR1 MNHEY and CDR2 SMNVEV (reference sequence). V shed 6 bases and J 5 bases; nucleotides not matched to a gene: 5. The CDR3 has 13 residues. Sequencing was done on a sample of PBMCs. The sequence derives from a woman in her forties in good health and CMV-seropositive. This chain links TRBV27 with TRBJ2-3; TRBD1 agrees at 7 bases. CDR3 sequence: CASSKNRGDTQYF. CDR3 nucleotide sequence: TGTGCCAGCAGCAAAAACAGGGGAGATACGCAGTATTTT.